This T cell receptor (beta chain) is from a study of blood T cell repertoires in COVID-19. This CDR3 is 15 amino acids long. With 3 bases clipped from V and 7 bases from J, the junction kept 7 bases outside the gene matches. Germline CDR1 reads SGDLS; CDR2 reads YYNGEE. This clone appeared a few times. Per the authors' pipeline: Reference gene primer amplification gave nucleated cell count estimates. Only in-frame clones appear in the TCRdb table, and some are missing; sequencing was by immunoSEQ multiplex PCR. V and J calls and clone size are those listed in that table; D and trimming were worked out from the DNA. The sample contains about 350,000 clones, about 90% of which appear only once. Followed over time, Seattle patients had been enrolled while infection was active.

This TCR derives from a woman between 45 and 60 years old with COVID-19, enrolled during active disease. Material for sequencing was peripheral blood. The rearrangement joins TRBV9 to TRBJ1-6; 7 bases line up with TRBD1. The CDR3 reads CASSAQGPLNSPLHF. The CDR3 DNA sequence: TGTGCCAGCAGCGCACAGGGGCCGCTGAATTCACCCCTCCACTTT.